What follows are 25 T cell receptor beta chains derived from one specimen sequenced in a study of CXCR3-negative and CXCR3-positive naive CD8 T cells. Study-wide results and limits: The study found more hydrophobic TRB CDR3s in CXCR3-positive naive cells than in CXCR3-negative naive cells.

The method, 5' RACE with UMI labels, was used to prepare the TRB cDNA libraries. One entry per CDR3 protein, without DNA, is what TCRdb gives after re-calling the 5' RACE reads. The sample table sets out 130,000 to 150,000 distinct CDR3 sequences. Antigens for these TCRs are unknown. The sample taken for sequencing was naive CXCR3+ CD8+ T cells from blood. Documented subset: CD45RO-CCR7+CD27+CD95- naive CD8+ T cells expressing CXCR3 (TNR3+). The source is a human donor in good health. Some clones in this sample may be carry-over from other donors' samples.

This CDR3 reads CSARDVRSVGEQFF. The genes are TRBV20-1 and TRBJ2-1. The germline gives CDR1 DFQATT, CDR2 SNEGSKA (reference sequence). This CDR3 has 14 residues.

The chain uses TRBV6-5 and TRBJ1-1. Germline lookup yields CDR1 MNHEY and CDR2 SVGAGI. This CDR3 comprises 12 residues. CDR3 region: CASSYPDSEAFF.

This sequence joins TRBV5-6 and TRBJ2-5; TCRdb's D call of TRBD1 is untestable without DNA. Germline loops: CDR1 SGHDT, CDR2 YYEEEE. The CDR3 runs to 14 residues. The CDR3 loop reads CASSSIQGIETQYF.

J is TRBJ2-1 and V is TRBV7-9; as DNA is missing, the TRBD2 call by TCRdb cannot be tested. Germline values: CDR1 SEHNR, CDR2 FQNEAQ (reference sequence). The CDR3 is 14 amino acids. The CDR3 region is CASSLAAGGNEQFF.

This sequence joins TRBV4-1 and TRBJ2-7; with no DNA, the TCRdb D assignment of TRBD2 cannot be verified. Germline V gene data show CDR1 as MGHRA and CDR2 as YSYEKL. CDR3 length: 14 residues. The CDR3 here is CASSQEYAKYEQYF.

The J gene is TRBJ2-7, the V gene TRBV4-1; the TCRdb call, TRBD2, lacks DNA for checking. Germline V gene data show CDR1 as MGHRA and CDR2 as YSYEKL. This CDR3 spans 19 amino acids. The CDR3 reads CASSQDGSGREGRAYEQYF.

V usage is TRBV5-6 and J usage is TRBJ1-5; there is no DNA to check the TCRdb D call of TRBD1. The germline gives CDR1 SGHDT, CDR2 YYEEEE. The CDR3 totals 12 residues. CDR3 residues: CASSHAGADQHF. Filled out from reference TRBV5-6 and TRBJ1-5, the complete variable domain reads DAGVTQSPTHLIKTRGQQVTLRCSPKSGHDTVSWYQQALGQGPQFIFQYYEEEERQRGNFPDRFSGHQFPNYSSELNVNALLLGDSALYLCASSHAGADQHFGDGTRLSIL.

This chain connects TRBV9 to TRBJ2-7; TCRdb's assignment of TRBD1 cannot be checked, as there is no DNA. CDR3 size: 13 residues. CDR1 SGDLS and CDR2 YYNGEE come from the germline V gene. Here the CDR3 reads CASSPRTGGEQYF. Together with reference TRBV9 and TRBJ2-7, the CDR3 gives the full variable domain: DSGVTQTPKHLITATGQRVTLRCSPRSGDLSVYWYQQSLDQGLQFLIQYYNGEERAKGNILERFSAQQFPDLHSELNLSSLELGDSALYFCASSPRTGGEQYFGPGTRLTVT.

The chain employs TRBV9 and TRBJ1-2. The CDR3 is 12 amino acids. Germline V gene data show CDR1 as SGDLS and CDR2 as YYNGEE. CDR3 region: CASSVQAGIYTF.

V and J are TRBV29-1 and TRBJ2-7; absent DNA, TCRdb's TRBD2 call cannot be checked. This CDR3 has 15 residues. In germline, CDR1 is SQVTM, CDR2 ANQGSEA. The CDR3 loop is CSVDGAGPDSYEQYF.

This chain uses TRBV13 with TRBJ2-7; lacking DNA, the TRBD1 call made by TCRdb goes unchecked. CDR3 size: 14 residues. Germline V CDR1 and CDR2: PRHDT, FYEKMQ (reference sequence). The CDR3: CASSSPSEGNGQYF.

This chain links TRBV7-9 with TRBJ2-7; TCRdb returns TRBD1, unconfirmable since there is no DNA. Germline CDR1 reads SEHNR; CDR2 reads FQNEAQ (reference sequence). CDR3 size: 13 residues. CDR3 residues: CASSLEDTREQYF.

This chain joins TRBV7-9 and TRBJ1-2. The germline V gene has CDR1 SEHNR and CDR2 FQNEAQ (reference sequence). The length of the CDR3 is 13 residues. CDR3: CASSLATTLGYTF.

The gene calls are TRBV7-9 and TRBJ1-2. CDR3 length: 14 residues. CDR1 is SEHNR, CDR2 FQNEAQ, per germline (reference sequence). The CDR3 loop reads CASSLESQRYGYTF.

The chain uses TRBV5-1 and TRBJ2-5; TCRdb's D call of TRBD1 is untestable without DNA. The CDR3 runs to 16 residues. Per the germline V gene, CDR1 is SGHRS and CDR2 is YFSETQ. CDR3 protein: CASSFPTGGTQETQYF.

This chain links TRBV7-8 with TRBJ2-7; the D call of TRBD1 rests on TCRdb alone, since no DNA is present to check it. The CDR3 extends over 15 amino acids. Looked up from germline, CDR1 is SGHVS and CDR2 is FQNEAQ. The CDR3 spells CASSWSRTENYEQYF.

The chain joins TRBV28 to TRBJ2-5; TCRdb picks TRBD1, but there is no DNA to check that call. This CDR3 region has 14 residues. Germline CDR1 is MDHEN and CDR2 is SYDVKM. Here the CDR3 reads CASSPSPLGETQYF.

The rearrangement links TRBV3-1 to TRBJ2-7. The CDR3 runs to 13 residues. In germline, CDR1 is LGHDT, CDR2 YNNKEL (reference sequence). The CDR3 loop reads CASSLRETYEQYF.

This CDR3 reads CASSLVGGVDTQYF. The V gene is TRBV5-5, the J gene TRBJ2-3; checking the TCRdb D call of TRBD1 is not possible without DNA. Germline values: CDR1 SGHKS, CDR2 YYEKEE (reference sequence). This CDR3 comprises 14 residues.

The chain has TRBV6-2 or TRBV6-3 and TRBJ2-1; without DNA, the TCRdb call of TRBD1 cannot be checked. The CDR3 consists of 15 residues. Germline CDR1 is MNHEY and CDR2 is SVGEGT. The CDR3 loop is CASSFAGTGLNEQFF.

The chain joins TRBV10-3 to TRBJ2-1; TCRdb designates TRBD1, a call that cannot be tested without DNA. This CDR3 is built from 12 residues. From germline, CDR1 is ENHRY and CDR2 SYGVKD. CDR3 loop: CTISEWGDEQFF.

The rearrangement links TRBV29-1 to TRBJ1-5; TCRdb's assignment of TRBD1 cannot be checked, as there is no DNA. CDR3 size: 12 residues. CDR1 is SQVTM, CDR2 ANQGSEA, per germline. This chain's CDR3 is CSVQGSDHPQHF.

The genes are TRBV6-2 or TRBV6-3 and TRBJ1-1; TCRdb returns TRBD1, unconfirmable since there is no DNA. The CDR3 totals 15 residues. Germline V gives CDR1 MNHEY, CDR2 SVGEGT. The CDR3 is CASTPIGQPYTEAFF.

The V gene is TRBV7-9, the J gene TRBJ2-7; TCRdb's D call, TRBD2, is unchecked because there is no DNA. The CDR3 is 19 residues long. Germline lookup yields CDR1 SEHNR and CDR2 FQNEAQ (reference sequence). CDR3: CASSLAPLEVMGLVYEQYF.

The chain uses TRBV27 and TRBJ2-7; TCRdb outputs TRBD1, but without DNA this stays unchecked. The CDR3 is 14 amino acids. From germline, CDR1 is MNHEY and CDR2 SMNVEV (reference sequence). CDR3 amino acids: CASSTWDTAYEQYF.